These 17 T cell receptor beta chains came from one sample sequenced in a study of low-dose radiotherapy and immunotherapy resistance in tumors. cDNA synthesis used a TRAV/TRBV-specific primer set for both chains. A constant-region primer paired with the V-primer adapter amplified TCRs over approximately 18 PCR cycles. TCRdb ran MiXCR on the reads and lists one entry per CDR3 protein. The sample yields 35,000 to 45,000 distinct CDR3 sequences, less than 30% seen once. Time point meaning: after trial treatment. The treatment: LDRT plus nivolumab, ipilimumab, low-dose cyclophosphamide and aspirin (RACIN trial). Material: PBMCs, obtained after low-dose radiotherapy plus immunotherapy. The receptors come from a male donor with prostate cancer.

Ten or more counts support this clonotype. This chain uses TRBV7-3 with TRBJ2-7; possible D gene TRBD2, 7 bases. This CDR3 contains 14 residues. Trimming took 5 bases from V and 6 from J, leaving 17 bases between them. The germline gives CDR1 SGHTA, CDR2 FQGTGA. CDR3 residues: CASSRMGGASEQYF. CDR3 sequence (DNA): TGTGCCAGCAGCCGTATGGGGGGGGCGAGCGAGCAGTACTTC.

The chain combines TRBV28 with TRBJ2-5; D unresolved. The J call is in doubt because the DNA end fits TRBJ2-7 better. CDR1 and CDR2 (germline): MDHEN, SYDVKM. The CDR3 spans 12 residues. The CDR3 sequence is CASSIRRLEQYF. The CDR3, as DNA: TGTGCCAGCAGTATCCGGCGCCTCGAGCAGTACTTC.

This clonotype showed up many times. V usage is TRBV3-1 and J usage is TRBJ2-7; the D is unclear. This CDR3 spans 14 amino acids. The V end was cut by 4 bases, the J end by 3 bases, with 13 bases between. The germline gives CDR1 LGHDT, CDR2 YNNKEL (reference sequence). The CDR3 protein is CASSPQSGFYEQYF. The CDR3 nucleotides read TGTGCCAGCAGCCCCCAGTCCGGATTCTACGAGCAGTACTTC.

This clonotype was picked up many times. V and J are TRBV18 and TRBJ1-1; D ambiguous. CDR3 length: 14 amino acids. CDR1 is KGHSH and CDR2 is LQKENI in the germline V gene. With 3 bases removed from V and 2 bases from J, the gap between germline ends came to 10 bases. Here the CDR3 reads CASSPQAGNTEAFF. CDR3 in DNA: TGTGCCAGCTCACCCCAGGCCGGAAACACTGAAGCTTTCTTT.

This clonotype has ten or more counts. The J gene is TRBJ2-4, the V gene TRBV7-9; D not certain. V gave up 1 base and J gave up 7 bases, with 11 bases separating them. Germline CDR1 SEHNR, CDR2 FQNEAQ (reference sequence). The CDR3 has 14 amino acids. CDR3 nucleotide sequence: TGTGCCAGCAGCTTAGACGGAGTTGGGAACATTCAGTACTTC. This gives the protein CASSLDGVGNIQYF.

This clonotype was found many times. The chain carries TRBV7-7 and TRBJ2-1; D possibly corresponds to TRBD2 (5 bases). The V gene's germline CDR1 is SSHAT and CDR2 FNYEAQ (reference sequence). Trimming cost V 0 bases and J 8 bases, with 11 bases left between them. The CDR3 is 14 amino acids. CDR3 nucleotides: TGTGCCAGCAGCTTAGCGTCGGGGAGCGATGAGCAGTTCTTC. Translation gives CASSLASGSDEQFF.

There are many counts of this clonotype. The chain employs TRBV7-9 and TRBJ2-3; D is uncertain. This CDR3 is 13 amino acids long. Germline CDR1 and CDR2: SEHNR and FQNEAQ (reference sequence). Trimming pared 7 bases from V and 2 bases from J, leaving 10 bases between. CDR3 protein: CASTQETTDTQYF. Here the CDR3 DNA reads TGTGCCAGCACCCAAGAAACCACAGATACGCAGTATTTT.

The rearrangement uses TRBV6-2 or TRBV6-3 and TRBJ2-2, with 7 bases matching TRBD1. Germline CDR1 is MNHEY and CDR2 is SVGEGT. The CDR3 spans 15 residues. V trimming: 6 bases; J trimming: 1 base; junction bases outside the gene matches: 5. In DNA, the CDR3 is TGTGCCAGCAGGAGGACAGGAGGGAACACCGGGGAGCTGTTTTTT. Translation: CASRRTGGNTGELFF.

This clonotype was counted ten times or more. CDR3 sequence (DNA): TGTGCCAGCAGGTCTAGGACCGGGGAGCTGTTTTTT. Residues: CASRSRTGELFF. The chain recombines TRBV7-8 with TRBJ2-2; D is undetermined. V lost 6 bases and J 5 bases, leaving 7 bases between the germline ends. There are 12 residues in the CDR3. Germline CDR1 reads SGHVS; CDR2 reads FQNEAQ. The whole variable domain, filled in from reference TRBV7-8 and TRBJ2-2, reads GAGVSQSPRYKVAKRGQDVALRCDPISGHVSLFWYQQALGQGPEFLTYFQNEAQLDKSGLPSDRFFAERPEGSVSTLKIQRTQQEDSAVYLCASRSRTGELFFGEGSRLTVL.

The chain uses TRBV28 and TRBJ2-7; no definite D call. V lost 2 bases and J 5 bases, leaving 25 bases between the germline ends. In germline, CDR1 is MDHEN, CDR2 SYDVKM. CDR3 length: 18 amino acids. The CDR3 nucleotides are TGTGCCAGCAGTTTAATGGGCAACAACCTAGGGTTCCTGCACGAGCAGTACTTC. Its translation is CASSLMGNNLGFLHEQYF. Variable domain in full (rest from reference TRBV28 and TRBJ2-7): DVKVTQSSRYLVKRTGEKVFLECVQDMDHENMFWYRQDPGLGLRLIYFSYDVKMKEKGDIPEGYSVSREKKERFSLILESASTNQTSMYLCASSLMGNNLGFLHEQYFGPGTRLTVT.

This clonotype was observed many times. V and J are TRBV5-5 and TRBJ2-5; 8 nucleotides line up with TRBD2. This CDR3 spans 17 amino acids. V dropped 0 bases and J dropped 2; count of bases not matched to a gene: 9. CDR1 and CDR2 from the germline V gene are SGHKS and YYEKEE (reference sequence). CDR3 bases: TGTGCCAGCAGCTTGGTCCTAGCGGGCGCTCAGCAAGAGACCCAGTACTTC. It codes for CASSLVLAGAQQETQYF.

This clonotype has ten or more counts. The chain recombines TRBV19 with TRBJ2-3; D uncertain. CDR1 and CDR2 (germline): LNHDA, SQIVND (reference sequence). V lost 7 bases, J lost 2 bases, and 16 bases lay in between. This CDR3 is 15 amino acids long. The CDR3 DNA reads TGTGCCAGTATTGCCTCTGGGGTTCCCACAGATACGCAGTATTTT. Its protein is CASIASGVPTDTQYF.

This clonotype was observed many times. The V gene is TRBV3-1, the J gene TRBJ2-7; 11 nucleotides align to TRBD2. The germline gives CDR1 LGHDT, CDR2 YNNKEL (reference sequence). Germline trimming cut 0 bases from V and 0 bases from J; bases unmatched to any gene: 7. This CDR3 has 18 amino acids. The CDR3 DNA reads TGTGCCAGCAGCCAAGATCTAGGACTAGCGGGCCTCTCCTACGAGCAGTACTTC. Translating it yields CASSQDLGLAGLSYEQYF.

The table lists this clonotype with many counts. The chain recombines TRBV18 with TRBJ1-4; D is unresolved. The V end lost 4 bases, the J end lost 3 bases, and 12 bases lay between the germline ends. CDR1 and CDR2 from the germline V gene are KGHSH and LQKENI. The CDR3 consists of 15 residues. The CDR3, as DNA: TGTGCCAGCTCACGTGCAGGCACATCTAATGAAAAACTGTTTTTT. This translates into CASSRAGTSNEKLFF.

This clonotype was seen many times. This chain joins TRBV27 and TRBJ2-7; no definite D call. Trimming cost V 3 bases and J 0 bases, with 12 bases left between them. The CDR3 loop spans 15 amino acids. Germline CDR1 MNHEY, CDR2 SMNVEV (reference sequence). The CDR3 nucleotides read TGTGCCAGCAGTTTTTCCCGGGCGAGCTCCTACGAGCAGTACTTC. The encoded protein is CASSFSRASSYEQYF.

This clonotype was found many times. The chain employs TRBV12-3 or TRBV12-4 and TRBJ1-6; D not certain. Trimming cost V 5 bases and J 4 bases, with 12 bases left between them. The CDR3 loop spans 15 amino acids. Written as DNA, the CDR3 is TGTGCCAGCAGTCCAAACCCGGGTTATAATTCACCCCTCCACTTT. Protein: CASSPNPGYNSPLHF.

This clonotype was detected ten times or more. The chain has TRBV5-4 and TRBJ2-2, with TRBD2 matching over 10 bases. Germline V gives CDR1 SGHNT, CDR2 YYREEE (reference sequence). The ends lost 0 bases at V and 5 bases at J; junction bases unmatched: 1. CDR3 length equals 15 residues. The CDR3 spells CASSLASGGTGELFF. The DNA of the CDR3 is TGTGCCAGCAGCTTGGCTAGCGGGGGAACCGGGGAGCTGTTTTTT.